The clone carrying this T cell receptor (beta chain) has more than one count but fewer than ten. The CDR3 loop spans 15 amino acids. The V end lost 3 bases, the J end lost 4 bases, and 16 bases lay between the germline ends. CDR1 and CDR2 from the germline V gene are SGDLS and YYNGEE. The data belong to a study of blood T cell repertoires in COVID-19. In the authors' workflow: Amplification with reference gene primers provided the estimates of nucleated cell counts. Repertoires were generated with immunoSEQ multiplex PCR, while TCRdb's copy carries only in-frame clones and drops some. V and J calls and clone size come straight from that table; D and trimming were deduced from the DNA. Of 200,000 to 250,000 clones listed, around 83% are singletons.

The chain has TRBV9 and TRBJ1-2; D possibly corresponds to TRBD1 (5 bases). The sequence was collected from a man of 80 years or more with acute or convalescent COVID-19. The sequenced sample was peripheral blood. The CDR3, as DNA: TGTGCCAGCAGCGCAACTCAGGGCTCAGGCTATGGCTACACCTTC. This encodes CASSATQGSGYGYTF.